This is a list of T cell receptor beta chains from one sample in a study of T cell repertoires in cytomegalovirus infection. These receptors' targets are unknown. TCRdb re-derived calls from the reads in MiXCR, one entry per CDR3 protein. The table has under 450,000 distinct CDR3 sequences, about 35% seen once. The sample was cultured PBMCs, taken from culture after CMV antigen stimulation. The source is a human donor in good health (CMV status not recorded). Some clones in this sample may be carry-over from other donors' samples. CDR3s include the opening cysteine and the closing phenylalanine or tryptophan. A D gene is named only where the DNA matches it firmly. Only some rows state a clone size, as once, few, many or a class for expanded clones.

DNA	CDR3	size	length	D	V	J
TGTGCCAGCAGCCAAGGCCCCCAATCAACAGATACGCAGTATTTT	CASSQGPQSTDTQYF	many	15	NA	TRBV3-1	TRBJ2-3
TGTGCCAGCACCCGGGACAGTAACTCTGGAAACACCATATATTTT	CASTRDSNSGNTIYF	NA	15	TRBD1	TRBV6-5	TRBJ1-3
TGTGCCAGCACCCCGCGCCCAGACACATCCTACGAGCAGTACTTC	CASTPRPDTSYEQYF	few	15	NA	TRBV6-2/TRBV6-3	TRBJ2-7
TGTGCCAGCACCCCTGGGGCCTCCTACAATGAGCAGTTCTTC	CASTPGASYNEQFF	few	14	NA	TRBV6-2/TRBV6-3	TRBJ2-1
TGTGCCAGCAGTTCCCAGGGCAAAAACATTCAGTACTTC	CASSSQGKNIQYF	few	13	NA	TRBV12-3/TRBV12-4	TRBJ2-4
TGCGCCAGCAGCCAAGATCCCGGCGGGAGTAGCAATCAGCCCCAGCATTTT	CASSQDPGGSSNQPQHF	NA	17	NA	TRBV4-1	TRBJ1-5
TGCGCCAGCAGCTTGGCAGCGGGAGACTCCTACGAGCAGTACTTC	CASSLAAGDSYEQYF	NA	15	TRBD2	TRBV5-1	TRBJ2-7
TGTGCCAGCAGTTTCGCACAGTTCAATCAGCCCCAGCATTTT	CASSFAQFNQPQHF	few	14	NA	TRBV12-3/TRBV12-4	TRBJ1-5
TGCGCCAGCAGCCAAGGGGCGGCGGGCCCGAACACCGGGGAGCTGTTTTTT	CASSQGAAGPNTGELFF	few	17	NA	TRBV4-3	TRBJ2-2
TGTGCCAGCAGCTTTACCGAGGACACTGAAGCTTTCTTT	CASSFTEDTEAFF	few	13	NA	TRBV11-2	TRBJ1-1
TGCGCCAGCAGCCAAGATCCGAGGGGGAGTTTGACAGAGACCCAGTACTTC	CASSQDPRGSLTETQYF	NA	17	NA	TRBV4-1	TRBJ2-5
TGCGCCAGCAGCCAAGAAGGGGACGGCTATGGCTACACCTTC	CASSQEGDGYGYTF	NA	14	NA	TRBV4-3	TRBJ1-2
TGTGCCAGCAGCTTGGACAGCCTGAACACTGAAGCTTTCTTT	CASSLDSLNTEAFF	few	14	NA	TRBV11-2	TRBJ1-1
TGTGCCAGCGTCCCAGACGTCTATGGCTACACCTTC	CASVPDVYGYTF	NA	12	NA	TRBV2	TRBJ1-2
TGTGCCAGCAGCCAGCTGCCGATGGAGCAGTTCTTC	CASSQLPMEQFF	NA	12	NA	TRBV14	TRBJ2-1
TGTGCCAGCAGCTTAGAAGGTCGCGGGTTTAGCTCCTACAATGAGCAGTTCTTC	CASSLEGRGFSSYNEQFF	NA	18	NA	TRBV11-2	TRBJ2-1
TGTGCCAGCAGTTTAAAAGACAGGGATATCGGGGAGCTGTTTTTT	CASSLKDRDIGELFF	NA	15	TRBD1	TRBV28	TRBJ2-2
TGTGCCAGCAGACTCTTAGCGGGGACAAAAGATACGCAGTATTTT	CASRLLAGTKDTQYF	few	15	TRBD2	TRBV28	TRBJ2-3
TGTGCCAGCAGAGGACTAGCGGGAGACGGTCATACGCAGTATTTT	CASRGLAGDGHTQYF	NA	15	TRBD2	TRBV7-2	TRBJ2-3
TGCAGTGCTAGGACAGGGGGAAGGGACAATGAGCAGTTCTTC	CSARTGGRDNEQFF	few	14	TRBD1	TRBV20-1	TRBJ2-1
TGTGCTAGTGGTTTGGTACTCCGAGGGGGGGTTTTACTAGCGGAAAACCAAGAGACCCAGTACTTC	CASGLVLRGGVLLAENQETQYF	NA	22	TRBD2	TRBV12-5	TRBJ2-5
TGCAGCGGAGGGACAGGGGCCTACGAGCAGTACTTC	CSGGTGAYEQYF	NA	12	TRBD1	TRBV29-1	TRBJ2-7
TGTGCCACCAGTGATGCCTCCGGCAGGAAAGAGACCCAGTACTTC	CATSDASGRKETQYF	NA	15	NA	TRBV24-1	TRBJ2-5
TGTGCCAGCAGTCCCCCGAGGGGTAGCGGGAGGATCAGTGAGCAGTTCTTC	CASSPPRGSGRISEQFF	NA	17	TRBD2	TRBV6-1	TRBJ2-1
TGTGCCAGCAAGAGGGACCCCCTCAACACTGAAGCTTTCTTT	CASKRDPLNTEAFF	few	14	NA	TRBV6-5	TRBJ1-1
TGTGCCAGCACCTCCCTAGGGGAGTACGAGCAGTACTTC	CASTSLGEYEQYF	once	13	NA	TRBV28	TRBJ2-7
TGTGCCAGCAGCCCCACGTCTTACAATGAGCAGTTCTTC	CASSPTSYNEQFF	many	13	NA	TRBV7-8	TRBJ2-1
TGTGCCAGCGGACAGGGAAACGAAAAACTGTTTTTT	CASGQGNEKLFF	few	12	TRBD1	TRBV5-6	TRBJ1-4
TGTGCCAGCTCACCACGGAATGGGGAGACCCAGTACTTC	CASSPRNGETQYF	NA	13	NA	TRBV18	TRBJ2-5
TGTGCCAGTAGTGATTCTCGGCGCAAAGCTTTCTTT	CASSDSRRKAFF	NA	12	NA	TRBV19	TRBJ1-1
TGTGCCACCTATGGGACAGGGGGATCTTACGGCTACACCTTC	CATYGTGGSYGYTF	NA	14	TRBD1	TRBV19	TRBJ1-2
TGTGCCAGCTGTCGCTCCCTCGCCTACGAGCAGTACTTC	CASCRSLAYEQYF	few	13	NA	TRBV6-1	TRBJ2-7
TGTGCCAGCAGTGCTTCGGTTACTGAAGCTTTCTTT	CASSASVTEAFF	few	12	NA	TRBV28	TRBJ1-1
TGTGCCACCAGCAAATATCCGGGACTCCTCTCCTACAATGAGCAGTTCTTC	CATSKYPGLLSYNEQFF	NA	17	NA	TRBV15	TRBJ2-1
TGCGCCAGCAGCTTGTTCCAGGTGAACACTGAAGCTTTCTTT	CASSLFQVNTEAFF	few	14	NA	TRBV5-1	TRBJ1-1
TGTGCCAGTAGTTTTGGACGGCCTAGCACAGATACGCAGTATTTT	CASSFGRPSTDTQYF	NA	15	NA	TRBV19	TRBJ2-3
TGTGCCACCAGCAGAGACCCCGGGACAGGGGGACTCAATGAGCAGTTCTTC	CATSRDPGTGGLNEQFF	NA	17	TRBD1	TRBV15	TRBJ2-1